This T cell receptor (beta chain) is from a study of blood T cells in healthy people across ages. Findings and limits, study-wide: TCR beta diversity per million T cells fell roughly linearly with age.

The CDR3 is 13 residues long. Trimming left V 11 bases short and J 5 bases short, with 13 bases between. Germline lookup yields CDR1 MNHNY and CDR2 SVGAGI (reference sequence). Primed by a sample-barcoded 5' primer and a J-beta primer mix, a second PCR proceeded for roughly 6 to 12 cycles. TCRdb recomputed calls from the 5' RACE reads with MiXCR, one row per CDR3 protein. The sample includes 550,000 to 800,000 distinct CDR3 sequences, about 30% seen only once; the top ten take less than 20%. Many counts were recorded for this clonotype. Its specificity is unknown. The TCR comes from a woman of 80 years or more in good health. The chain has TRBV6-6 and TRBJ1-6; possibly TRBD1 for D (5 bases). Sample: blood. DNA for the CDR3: TGTGCCTGCTCGGGACGGAATAATTCACCCCTCCACTTT. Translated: CACSGRNNSPLHF.